The source of this TCR beta chain is a study of blood T cell repertoires in COVID-19. Study-wide background: The samples span acute and convalescent COVID-19 from the United States, Italy and Spain. The cDNA or gDNA used as material had been derived from T cells, B-cell-depleted T cells, or PBMCs.

The V segment lost 3 bases and the J segment 6 bases; nucleotides outside the gene matches: 28. The CDR3 extends over 21 amino acids. The germline V gene encodes CDR1 KGHDR and CDR2 SFDVKD. Sequencing was performed with immunoSEQ multiplex PCR; in TCRdb, only in-frame clones are kept and a portion is missing. This table has 120,000 or so clones, 60% to 80% appearing once. This clone was recorded only once. The chain has TRBV24-1 and TRBJ2-7; 7 bases agree with TRBD2. Sequenced material: peripheral blood. The source of this sequence is a man aged 55-75 years with acute or convalescent COVID-19. The DNA for the CDR3 is TGTGCCACCAGTGATCTCGGGGGTCTTCGGGGAGGGCCACCCAGCCTATGCGAGCAGTACTTC. Its protein product is CATSDLGGLRGGPPSLCEQYF.